One sample yielded the 11 T cell receptor beta chains listed below, sequenced in a study of identical twins. In TCRdb, the 5' RACE reads were re-called with MiXCR into one record per CDR3 protein. Of 690,000 or so distinct CDR3 sequences in the sample, less than 10% are singletons; the top ten hold around 0.95%. These data were also reused for a study on yellow fever vaccine responses in identical twins.

Sequenced material: PBMCs. All receptors derive from a woman younger than 30 in good health.

The chain has TRBV6-2 or TRBV6-3 and TRBJ1-1, with TRBD1 matching 7 bases. The V gene end was trimmed by 4 bases and the J gene end by 11 bases; junction bases not matched to a gene: 10. Germline CDR1 and CDR2: MNHEY and SVGEGT. This CDR3 comprises 13 residues. The CDR3 protein is CASSFVASGGAFF. The CDR3 DNA follows: TGTGCCAGCAGTTTCGTGGCCTCAGGGGGGGCTTTCTTT.

The chain has TRBV3-1 and TRBJ2-1; weak D call: TRBD1 (5 bases). Trimming took 0 bases from V and 5 from J, leaving 14 bases between them. This CDR3 has 16 amino acids. The germline CDR1 and CDR2 sequences are LGHDT and YNNKEL (reference sequence). The CDR3 here is CASSQEPGKVNNEQFF. The CDR3, as DNA: TGTGCCAGCAGCCAAGAACCAGGGAAGGTAAACAATGAGCAGTTCTTC.

The chain couples TRBV20-1 to TRBJ2-3; a weak D match, TRBD2 (6 bases). The CDR3 has 15 amino acids. V lost 0 bases and J 1 base, leaving 11 bases between the germline ends. CDR1 is DFQATT and CDR2 is SNEGSKA in the germline V gene (reference sequence). The CDR3 DNA reads as TGCAGTGCTAGAGAAAGGGGCGGGGGCACAGATACGCAGTATTTT. Translated, it gives CSARERGGGTDTQYF.

This clonotype was counted only a few times. This sequence joins TRBV4-3 and TRBJ2-7; the D is unclear. Germline assignment: CDR1 LGHNA and CDR2 YSLEER. The V gene lost 2 bases and the J gene lost 4 bases, with 9 bases spanning the gap. The CDR3 loop spans 13 amino acids. The DNA of the CDR3 is TGCGCCAGCAGCCAACGAGTGTGGTACGAGCAGTACTTC. It yields the protein CASSQRVWYEQYF.

This clonotype has ten or more counts. The rearrangement uses TRBV28 and TRBJ2-3; 9 bases match TRBD1. The CDR3 sequence is 18 residues long. Looked up from germline, CDR1 is MDHEN and CDR2 is SYDVKM. Trimming removed 5 bases from V and 4 bases from J; junction bases left unmatched: 16. CDR3 residues: CASSPYQNRGRWSDTQYF. The CDR3 DNA follows: TGTGCCAGCAGTCCATACCAAAACAGGGGGCGTTGGTCAGATACGCAGTATTTT.

The chain employs TRBV6-1 and TRBJ2-1; 16 positions match TRBD2. The CDR3 is made up of 19 amino acids. After removal of 6 bases from V and 0 bases from J, the junction contained 8 bases not matched to a gene. From germline, CDR1 is MNHNS and CDR2 SASEGT. The CDR3 here is CASSLGLAGGVASYNEQFF. The DNA for the CDR3 is TGTGCCAGCAGCCTGGGACTAGCGGGGGGGGTCGCCTCCTACAATGAGCAGTTCTTC.

This clonotype was seen ten or more times. The chain recombines TRBV3-1 with TRBJ2-2; no clear D gene. The V and J ends lost 1 base and 7 bases respectively, with 4 bases between them. CDR1 is LGHDT and CDR2 is YNNKEL in the germline V gene (reference sequence). This CDR3 region has 12 residues. This chain's CDR3 is CASSQAGGELFF. CDR3 nucleotide sequence: TGTGCCAGCAGCCAAGCCGGCGGGGAGCTGTTTTTT.

This clonotype was counted between two and nine times. The rearrangement links TRBV29-1 to TRBJ2-7; no clear D. CDR3 length: 11 residues. Germline CDR1 is SQVTM and CDR2 is ANQGSEA. The ends were cut back, 3 bases at V and 6 bases at J, with 9 bases in the middle. CDR3 coding DNA: TGCAGCGTTGATATGGGATCCGAGCAGTACTTC. Translated, it gives CSVDMGSEQYF.

V usage is TRBV19 and J usage is TRBJ2-1; D may be TRBD1 (5 bases). From germline, CDR1 is LNHDA and CDR2 SQIVND (reference sequence). Trimming removed 0 bases at V and 5 bases at J, with 11 bases between. There are 15 residues in the CDR3. Here the CDR3 reads CASSIDRPGNNEQFF. The CDR3 nucleotides are TGTGCCAGTAGTATAGATAGGCCAGGGAACAATGAGCAGTTCTTC.

The gene calls are TRBV7-2 and TRBJ1-4; possibly TRBD1 for D (6 bases). Germline CDR1 is SGHTA and CDR2 is FQGNSA. This CDR3 region has 14 residues. V dropped 3 bases and J dropped 7 bases, with 12 bases sitting between them. CDR3 in amino acids: CASSFRGLGEKLFF. In nucleotides, the CDR3 is TGTGCCAGCAGCTTTAGGGGGTTGGGTGAAAAACTGTTTTTT.

The V gene is TRBV5-1, the J gene TRBJ2-2; D possibly corresponds to TRBD2 (6 bases). Germline V CDR1 and CDR2: SGHRS, YFSETQ. The CDR3 is made up of 16 amino acids. Trimming pared 4 bases from V and 4 bases from J, leaving 17 bases between. The CDR3 reads CASSPVGGVSTGELFF. The CDR3 nucleotides read TGCGCCAGCAGCCCCGTTGGAGGGGTGTCCACCGGGGAGCTGTTTTTT.